This T cell receptor beta chain was captured in a study of T cell responses to AZD1222 COVID-19 vaccine. Clones were sequenced by immunoSEQ multiplex PCR, and TCRdb holds only the in-frame ones, with some missing. The table records around 180,000 clones, 80% to 90% of them present only once. A word on this clone: The target antigen is unknown.

The junction had 5 bases not matched to a gene; V was cut back by 4 bases and J by 5 bases. The germline gives CDR1 GTSNPN, CDR2 SVGIG (reference sequence). This CDR3 has 12 residues. Whole-study results and caveats: Nearly half of unique spike-specific TCRs reportedly avoided B.1.351 and B.1.1.7 mutated regions. Sampling that yielded the repertoires occurred only after the peak T cell response.

This specimen was peripheral blood, taken on day 0 of MenACWY control vaccination. The J gene is TRBJ2-7, the V gene TRBV30, with 7 bases lining up with TRBD1. This sequence was found in an adult in good health. CDR3 nucleotide sequence: TGTGCCTGGAATGTACAGGGGAACGAGCAGTACTTC. It is translated as CAWNVQGNEQYF.